A selection of T cell receptor beta chains follows, all from one sample in a study of T cells in Graves' hyperthyroidism and ophthalmopathy. A single record per CDR3 protein comes from TCRdb applying MiXCR to the multiplex PCR reads. The repertoire holds about 500,000 distinct CDR3 sequences, with 16% as singletons. The sequenced material came from blood. The receptors derive from a woman in her thirties with Graves' ophthalmopathy. CDR3s include the opening cysteine and the closing phenylalanine or tryptophan. Each record gives: J gene, V gene, clone size, D gene, CDR3 DNA, CDR3 protein. D genes are given only for firm matches. Only part of the rows carry a size: once, few, many, or a class if the clone is expanded.

TRBJ2-7 TRBV6-1 - - TGTGCCAGCAGCCGGGGACCTACTGCGATCTACGAGCAGTACTTC CASSRGPTAIYEQYF
TRBJ2-7 TRBV28 - - TGTGCCAGCAGCCAACCCGGGACCCTAGACTACGAGCAGTACTTC CASSQPGTLDYEQYF
TRBJ2-7 TRBV28 - TRBD1 TGTGCCAGCAGTTCCCCTTGGGACAGAACCTACGAGCAGTACTTC CASSSPWDRTYEQYF
TRBJ2-1 TRBV2 many TRBD2 TGTGCCAGCAGTGAAGAAGCGGCGGTACCGGGACTAGCGGGATGGGTGAAAAATGAGCAGTTCTTC CASSEEAAVPGLAGWVKNEQFF
TRBJ1-5 TRBV27 many TRBD1 TGTGCCAGCAGTGCTGAATTTCGGGACAGGACACCTTCCTATAGCAATCAGCCCCAGCATTTT CASSAEFRDRTPSYSNQPQHF
TRBJ2-3 TRBV28 many - TGTGCCAGCAGTTTTGGTAGCATCGAGCAGTATTTT CASSFGSIEQYF
TRBJ1-6 TRBV12-3/TRBV12-4 - - TGTGCCAGCAGTTTAACCCCCTGTAATTCACCCCTCCACTTT CASSLTPCNSPLHF
TRBJ2-2 TRBV4-2 - - TGTGCCAGCAGCCAAGATTTAGCCGCGGCCACCGGGGAGCTGTTTTTT CASSQDLAAATGELFF
TRBJ1-5 TRBV6-1 - - TGTGCCAGCAGAGAGAAGGTGTTTATGAGCAATCAGCCCCAGCATTTT CASREKVFMSNQPQHF
TRBJ1-4 TRBV12-3/TRBV12-4 many - TGTGCCAGCAGGACTCAGGGGTTTGAAAAACTGTTTTTT CASRTQGFEKLFF
TRBJ2-1 TRBV6-1 many TRBD2 TGTGCCAGCAGTTTTTCGGGAGGTACCTACAATGAGCAGTTCTTC CASSFSGGTYNEQFF
TRBJ2-7 TRBV20-1 - TRBD2 TGCAGTGCTAGAGATAGCGGGAGGACTTACGAGCAGTACTTC CSARDSGRTYEQYF
TRBJ2-1 TRBV6-1 many - TGTGCCAGCAGTCGAGCAGGAGGACCCAACAATGAGCAGTTCTTC CASSRAGGPNNEQFF
TRBJ2-1 TRBV5-4 - TRBD2 TGTGCCAGCAGCTTGGAGGGTGGGAGGGGCTTCTATGAGCAGTTCTTC CASSLEGGRGFYEQFF
TRBJ2-2 TRBV19 - - TGTGCCAGTAGTATAGACAGTAACACCGGGGAGCTGTTTTTT CASSIDSNTGELFF
TRBJ2-7 TRBV7-6 - - TGTGCCAGCAGCTTAGAAGGGGGGGCAGTCTCCTACGAGCAGTACTTC CASSLEGGAVSYEQYF
TRBJ1-2 TRBV29-1 - - TGCAGCGTTGTAGGAGGGCATGGCTACACCTTC CSVVGGHGYTF
TRBJ2-1 TRBV11-3 - TRBD2 TGTGCCAGCAGTTTAGGGGGGACTAGCGGGACCTACAATGAGCAGTTCTTC CASSLGGTSGTYNEQFF
TRBJ1-5 TRBV9 once - TGTGCCAGCAGCGTAGGAGGAAACCCCAATCAGCCCCAGCATTTT CASSVGGNPNQPQHF
TRBJ1-6 TRBV11-2 many TRBD1 TGTGCCAGCAGCTTAATCTCCGGGACAGGGAATTCACCCCTCCACTTT CASSLISGTGNSPLHF
TRBJ1-5 TRBV19 few - TGTGCCAGTAGTATAGATGGGGCAGAGCCCATTCGCAATCAGCCCCAGCATTTT CASSIDGAEPIRNQPQHF
TRBJ1-2 TRBV29-1 few - TGCAGCGCTCCCGTAGGGGCAAACTATGGCTACACCTTC CSAPVGANYGYTF
TRBJ2-3 TRBV6-1 many TRBD2 TGTGCCAGCAGTTATAGCGGGGTCACAGATACGCAGTATTTT CASSYSGVTDTQYF
TRBJ1-4 TRBV5-1 many - TGCGCCAGCAGCTTGGGTAGGGCGGATGAAAAACTGTTTTTT CASSLGRADEKLFF
TRBJ2-7 TRBV6-6 many - TGTGCCAGCAGTTACTCGAACTTGGTTCGGGACCACTCCTACGAGCAGTACTTC CASSYSNLVRDHSYEQYF